This entry features one T cell receptor (beta chain) sequence. Its specificity is unknown. The CDR3 is 16 residues long. Germline assignment: CDR1 MNHEY and CDR2 SVGAGI. The data stem from a study of cytomegalovirus exposure and HLA in healthy donors. General study results and limits: In a later analysis, a missense DCLRE1C variant was linked to TCR beta V- and J-gene trimming. In vitro testing confirmed a few CMV-associated chains as specific for CMV antigens.

60 Vbeta and 13 Jbeta primers were used in PCR. Method: immunoSEQ multiplex PCR; TCRdb's copy keeps in-frame clones and lacks some. Of under 100,000 clones listed, over 60% are singletons. The source material was PBMCs. The chain uses TRBV6-5 and TRBJ2-5; TRBD2 agrees at 14 bases. The end of the DNA fits TRBJ2-7 better, so the J call may be wrong. This TCR came from a human donor in good health. CDR3 protein: CASSYVGTSGGYEQYF. The CDR3 DNA is TGTGCCAGCAGTTACGTAGGGACTAGCGGGGGATACGAGCAGTACTTC.